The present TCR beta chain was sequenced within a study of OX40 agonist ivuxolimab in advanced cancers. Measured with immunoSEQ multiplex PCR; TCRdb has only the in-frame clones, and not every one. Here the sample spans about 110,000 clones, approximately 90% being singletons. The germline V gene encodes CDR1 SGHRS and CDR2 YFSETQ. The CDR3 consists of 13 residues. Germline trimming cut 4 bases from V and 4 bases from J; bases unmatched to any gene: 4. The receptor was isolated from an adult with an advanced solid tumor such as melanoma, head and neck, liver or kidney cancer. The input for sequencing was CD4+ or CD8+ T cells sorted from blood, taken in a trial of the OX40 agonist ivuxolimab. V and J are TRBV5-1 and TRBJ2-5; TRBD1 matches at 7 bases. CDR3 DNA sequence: TGCGCCAGCAGCAAGACAGGGTTAGAGACCCAGTACTTC. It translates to CASSKTGLETQYF.